These 10 T cell receptor beta chains came from one sample sequenced in a study of OX40 agonist ivuxolimab in advanced cancers. Library prep was done by the immunoSEQ multiplex PCR assay. The table was pulled from immuneACCESS by TCRdb, which kept in-frame rearrangements only. Such tables lose some clones; where checked, under half of the loss comes from unresolved V genes, and the rest has no known cause. The sample yields about 100,000 clones; under 85% were counted once. The top ten hold roughly 5% of the sample. Source: CD4+ or CD8+ T cells sorted from blood, taken in a trial of the OX40 agonist ivuxolimab. These receptors all stem from an adult with an advanced solid tumor such as melanoma, head and neck, liver or kidney cancer.

The V and J genes are TRBV6-4 and TRBJ1-1, with TRBD1 matching 11 bases. Germline trimming cut 6 bases from V and 4 bases from J; bases unmatched to any gene: 7. Germline-derived CDR1 and CDR2 are MRHNA and SNTAGT. This CDR3 is built from 15 residues. The CDR3 region is CASRGQGARSTEAFF. CDR3 nucleotides: TGTGCCAGCAGAGGACAGGGGGCGCGGAGCACTGAAGCTTTCTTT.

V and J are TRBV5-1 and TRBJ2-1, with 10 bases fitting TRBD2. The germline V gene encodes CDR1 SGHRS and CDR2 YFSETQ. Trimming cost V 0 bases and J 10 bases; bases outside gene matches: 10. CDR3 length: 16 residues. The CDR3 protein is CASSLAWASGGREQFF. CDR3 nucleotides: TGCGCCAGCAGCTTGGCTTGGGCTAGCGGGGGACGGGAGCAGTTCTTC.

The chain couples TRBV19 to TRBJ1-5; tentative D call: TRBD1 (5 bases). V gave up 1 base and J gave up 8 bases, with 12 bases separating them. This CDR3 region has 14 residues. Germline V gene data show CDR1 as LNHDA and CDR2 as SQIVND (reference sequence). CDR3 DNA sequence: TGTGCCAGTAGTATAGGCGCGGCGGGGGAGCCCCAGCATTTT. Protein: CASSIGAAGEPQHF.

The V call is TRBV6-4, the J call TRBJ1-2, with 7 bases identical to TRBD1. The CDR3 covers 14 residues. Unmatched junction bases numbered 8, after V lost 3 bases and J lost 7 bases. Germline V gene data show CDR1 as MRHNA and CDR2 as SNTAGT. DNA for the CDR3: TGTGCCAGCAGTGAGGAGACAGGGACGGGTGGCTACACCTTC. Protein sequence: CASSEETGTGGYTF.

This chain uses TRBV7-8 with TRBJ2-7, with D possibly TRBD2 on 6 matching bases. V lost 6 bases to trimming and J lost 0 bases, with 15 bases between them. Looked up from germline, CDR1 is SGHVS and CDR2 is FQNEAQ. The CDR3 contains 15 residues. The CDR3 nucleotides are TGTGCCAGCAGTCCCGCGCGGGGTAGCTCCTACGAGCAGTACTTC. The encoded protein is CASSPARGSSYEQYF.

This chain connects TRBV15 to TRBJ2-7; 7 bases map to TRBD2. CDR3 length: 13 residues. The V segment lost 5 bases and the J segment 6 bases; nucleotides outside the gene matches: 7. Germline CDR1 reads LNHNV; CDR2 reads YYDKDF (reference sequence). As DNA, the CDR3 is TGTGCCACCAGCCCAGGCCCGGGGGGCGAGCAGTACTTC. Translating gives CATSPGPGGEQYF.

This chain links TRBV27 with TRBJ2-7; the D gene is possibly TRBD2 (5 bases). The CDR3 extends over 14 amino acids. Trimming pared 3 bases from V and 3 bases from J, leaving 12 bases between. Germline CDR1 is MNHEY and CDR2 is SMNVEV (reference sequence). CDR3 DNA sequence: TGTGCCAGCAGTTTTAGGGAGAGATTCTACGAGCAGTACTTC. As protein: CASSFRERFYEQYF.

The chain has TRBV9 and TRBJ2-3; D unclear. Trimming took 4 bases from V and 0 from J, leaving 15 bases between them. Germline CDR1 is SGDLS and CDR2 is YYNGEE. This CDR3 is built from 16 residues. CDR3 region: CASSFGPGHSTDTQYF. The CDR3 nucleotides are TGTGCCAGCAGCTTCGGTCCGGGCCATAGCACAGATACGCAGTATTTT.

The chain employs TRBV5-4 and TRBJ1-2; D gene ambiguous. The length of the CDR3 is 14 residues. V lost 2 bases, J lost 2 bases, and 10 bases lay in between. Germline values: CDR1 SGHNT, CDR2 YYREEE (reference sequence). Written as DNA, the CDR3 is TGTGCCAGCAGCTTTGGCGGAGTGAACTATGGCTACACCTTC. This encodes CASSFGGVNYGYTF.

The rearrangement uses TRBV4-1 and TRBJ1-4, with D uncertain. Germline loops: CDR1 MGHRA, CDR2 YSYEKL. The CDR3 length is 16 residues. Trimming took off 5 bases at V and 10 bases at J, with 23 bases between the two ends. CDR3 sequence reads: CASSDLYGPISGKLFF. DNA of the CDR3: TGCGCCAGCAGCGATCTATATGGCCCGATAAGTGGAAAACTGTTTTTT.